This T cell receptor (beta chain) derives from a study of Graves' ophthalmopathy and Graves' hyperthyroidism. RNA served as the template for amplifying TCR beta CDR3 regions. HTBI primers served in a first-round RT-PCR, which a second-round multiplex PCR followed. A single record per CDR3 protein comes from TCRdb applying MiXCR to the multiplex PCR reads. The sample lists a few hundred thousand distinct CDR3 sequences, roughly 18% occurring once. For donors with ophthalmopathy, the disease showed moderate-to-severe activity, reached CAS ≥3 and NOSPECS ≥4, and had lasted under 3 months. As diagnostic evidence, clinical symptoms, serum thyroxine, TRAb, thyroid ultrasound and orbital computed tomography were relied upon. What supplied the PBMCs was approximately 10 ml of fresh peripheral blood. The CDR3 is made up of 11 amino acids. Trimming stripped 5 bases from V and 7 bases from J, with 8 bases between. The germline gives CDR1 MDHEN, CDR2 SYDVKM.

This clonotype was seen many times. V usage is TRBV28 and J usage is TRBJ1-1, with D possibly TRBD1 on 5 matching bases. This receptor was identified in a woman younger than 30 with Graves' ophthalmopathy. Sequencing was done on a sample of peripheral blood. The CDR3 is CASSRGREAFF. The CDR3 DNA reads TGTGCCAGCAGTAGGGGCCGTGAAGCTTTCTTT.